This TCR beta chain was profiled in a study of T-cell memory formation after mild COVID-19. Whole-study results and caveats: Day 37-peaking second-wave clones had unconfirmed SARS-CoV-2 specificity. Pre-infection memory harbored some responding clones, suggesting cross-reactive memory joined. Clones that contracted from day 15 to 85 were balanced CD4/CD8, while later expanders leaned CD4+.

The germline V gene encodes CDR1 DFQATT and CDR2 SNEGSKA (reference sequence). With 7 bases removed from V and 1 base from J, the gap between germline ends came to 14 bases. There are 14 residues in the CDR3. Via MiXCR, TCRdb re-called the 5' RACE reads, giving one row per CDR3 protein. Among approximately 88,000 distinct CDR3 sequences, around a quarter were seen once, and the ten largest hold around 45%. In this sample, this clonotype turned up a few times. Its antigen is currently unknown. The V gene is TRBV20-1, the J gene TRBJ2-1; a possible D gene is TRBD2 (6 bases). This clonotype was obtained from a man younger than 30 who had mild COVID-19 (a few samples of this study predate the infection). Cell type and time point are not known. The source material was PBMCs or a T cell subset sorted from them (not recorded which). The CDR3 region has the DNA TGCAGTGGAGGCGATGCGGGGTCCTACAATGAGCAGTTCTTC. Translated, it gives CSGGDAGSYNEQFF.